This paragraph reports one TCR beta chain. The target antigen is unknown. Here immunoSEQ multiplex PCR was the method, and the copy in TCRdb shows in-frame clones only, minus some. The table lists over 45,000 clones, 87% of them singletons, with 7.5% to 8.5% in the top ten. This entry belongs to a study of PD-L1 blockade in urothelial cancer. The overall study: Each blood sample yielded a median of around 150,000 T cells.

Study results and caveats: Expansion of tumor-associated blood clones at 3 weeks was greater in durable-benefit patients.

This CDR3 contains 17 residues. CDR1 and CDR2 from the germline V gene are SGHRS and YFSETQ. Germline trimming cut 4 bases from V and 4 bases from J; bases unmatched to any gene: 13. Urothelial carcinoma affected the patients, and it was locally advanced or metastatic. The sequence derives from a man aged 55 to 69 with urothelial cancer. The source material was PBMCs, sampled around atezolizumab (anti-PD-L1) treatment. The V and J genes are TRBV5-1 and TRBJ2-2, with TRBD2 matching over 7 bases. CDR3 DNA: TGCGCCAGCAGCACGGGACTACCGTTAAGTCCCACCGGGGAGCTGTTTTTT. It translates to CASSTGLPLSPTGELFF. The entire variable domain, with the rest obtained from reference TRBV5-1 and TRBJ2-2, is as follows: KAGVTQTPRYLIKTRGQQVTLSCSPISGHRSVSWYQQTPGQGLQFLFEYFSETQRNKGNFPGRFSGRQFSNSRSEMNVSTLELGDSALYLCASSTGLPLSPTGELFFGEGSRLTVL.